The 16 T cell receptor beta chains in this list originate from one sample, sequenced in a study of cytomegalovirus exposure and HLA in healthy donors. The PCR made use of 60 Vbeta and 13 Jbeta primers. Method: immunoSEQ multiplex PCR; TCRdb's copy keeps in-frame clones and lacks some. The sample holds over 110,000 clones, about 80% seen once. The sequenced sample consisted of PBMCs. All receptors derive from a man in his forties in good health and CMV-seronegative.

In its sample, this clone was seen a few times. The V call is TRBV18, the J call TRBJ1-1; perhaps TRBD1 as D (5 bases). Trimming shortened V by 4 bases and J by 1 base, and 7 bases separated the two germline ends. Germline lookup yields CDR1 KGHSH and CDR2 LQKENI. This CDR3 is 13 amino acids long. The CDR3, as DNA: TGTGCCAGCTCACAACAGGAGAACACTGAAGCTTTCTTT. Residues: CASSQQENTEAFF.

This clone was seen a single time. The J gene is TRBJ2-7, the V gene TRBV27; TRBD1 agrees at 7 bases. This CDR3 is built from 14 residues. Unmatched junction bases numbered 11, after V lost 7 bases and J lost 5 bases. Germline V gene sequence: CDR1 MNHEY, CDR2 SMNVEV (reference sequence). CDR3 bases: TGTGCCAGCATAGTAGGTAAGGGGGCCCACGAGCAGTACTTC. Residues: CASIVGKGAHEQYF.

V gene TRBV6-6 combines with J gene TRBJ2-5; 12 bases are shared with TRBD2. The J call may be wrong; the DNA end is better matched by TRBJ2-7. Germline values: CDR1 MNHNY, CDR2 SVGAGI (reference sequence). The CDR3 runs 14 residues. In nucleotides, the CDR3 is TGTGCCAGCAGTCAACTAGCGGGGGGATACGAGCAGTACTTC. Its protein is CASSQLAGGYEQYF.

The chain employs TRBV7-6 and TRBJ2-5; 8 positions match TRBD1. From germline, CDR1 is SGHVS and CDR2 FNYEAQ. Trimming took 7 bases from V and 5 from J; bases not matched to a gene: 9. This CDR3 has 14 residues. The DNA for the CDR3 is TGTGCCAGCACCGGAAGACAGGGGTCGGAGACCCAGTACTTC. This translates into CASTGRQGSETQYF. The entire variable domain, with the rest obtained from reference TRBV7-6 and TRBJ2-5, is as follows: GAGVSQSPRYKVTKRGQDVALRCDPISGHVSLYWYRQALGQGPEFLTYFNYEAQQDKSGLPNDRFSAERPEGSISTLTIQRTEQRDSAMYRCASTGRQGSETQYFGPGTRLLVL.

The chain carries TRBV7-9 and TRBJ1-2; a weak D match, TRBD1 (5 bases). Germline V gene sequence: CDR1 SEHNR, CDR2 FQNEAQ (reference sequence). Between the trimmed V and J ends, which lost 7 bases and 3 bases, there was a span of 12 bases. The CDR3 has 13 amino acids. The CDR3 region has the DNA TGTGCCAGCACCCAATGGGGGGACTATGGCTACACCTTC. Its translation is CASTQWGDYGYTF.

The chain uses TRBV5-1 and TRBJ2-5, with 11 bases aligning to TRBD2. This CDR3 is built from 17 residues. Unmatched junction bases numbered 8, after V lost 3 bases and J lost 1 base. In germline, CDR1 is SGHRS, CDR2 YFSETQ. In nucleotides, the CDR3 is TGCGCCAGCAGCTCCGGGACTAGCGGCGCCATCCAAGAGACCCAGTACTTC. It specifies CASSSGTSGAIQETQYF.

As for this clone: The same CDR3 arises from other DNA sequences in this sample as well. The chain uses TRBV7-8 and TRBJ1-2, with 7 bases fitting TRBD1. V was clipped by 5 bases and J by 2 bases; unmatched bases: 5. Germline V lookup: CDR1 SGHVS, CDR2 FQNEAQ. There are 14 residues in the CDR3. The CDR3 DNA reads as TGTGCCAGCAGCCCGACGGGACAGAACTATGGCTACACCTTC. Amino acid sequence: CASSPTGQNYGYTF.

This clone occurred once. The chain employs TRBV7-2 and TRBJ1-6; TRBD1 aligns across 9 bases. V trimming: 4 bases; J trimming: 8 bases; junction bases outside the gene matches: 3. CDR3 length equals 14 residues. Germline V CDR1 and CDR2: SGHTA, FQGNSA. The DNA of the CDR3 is TGTGCCAGCAGCTACAGGGGGCGCGATTCACCCCTCCACTTT. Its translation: CASSYRGRDSPLHF.

The CDR3 sequence is CASGLQTLPLGTGVYNEQFF. DNA of the CDR3: TGTGCTAGTGGTTTACAGACCCTACCGCTCGGGACAGGGGTTTACAATGAGCAGTTCTTC. V is TRBV12-5 and J is TRBJ2-1; 10 bases align to TRBD1. Trimming removed 3 bases from V and 4 bases from J; junction bases left unmatched: 18. The CDR3 spans 20 residues. CDR1 is LGHNT, CDR2 FRNRAP, per germline. The full variable domain, in which reference TRBV12-5 and TRBJ2-1 provide the parts outside the CDR3, is DARVTQTPRHKVTEMGQEVTMRCQPILGHNTVFWYRQTMMQGLELLAYFRNRAPLDDSGMPKDRFSAEMPDATLATLKIQPSEPRDSAVYFCASGLQTLPLGTGVYNEQFFGPGTRLTVL.

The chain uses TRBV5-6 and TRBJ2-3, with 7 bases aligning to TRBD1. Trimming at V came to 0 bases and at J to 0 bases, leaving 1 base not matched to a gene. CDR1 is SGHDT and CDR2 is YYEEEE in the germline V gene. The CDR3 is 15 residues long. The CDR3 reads CASSLARGSTDTQYF. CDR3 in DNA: TGTGCCAGCAGCTTGGCCAGGGGGAGCACAGATACGCAGTATTTT.

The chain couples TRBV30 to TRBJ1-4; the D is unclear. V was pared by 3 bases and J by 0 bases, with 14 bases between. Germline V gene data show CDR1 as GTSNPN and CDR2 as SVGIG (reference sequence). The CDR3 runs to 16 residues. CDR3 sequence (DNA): TGTGCCTGGAGCCGACCCCGGGTTGCAACTAATGAAAAACTGTTTTTT. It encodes CAWSRPRVATNEKLFF.

The CDR3 coding sequence is TGTGCTTCGGGGGGGACTGAAGCTTTCTTT. This gives the protein CASGGTEAFF. The chain couples TRBV19 to TRBJ1-1; D may be TRBD1 (5 bases). Germline loops: CDR1 LNHDA, CDR2 SQIVND (reference sequence). This CDR3 comprises 10 residues.

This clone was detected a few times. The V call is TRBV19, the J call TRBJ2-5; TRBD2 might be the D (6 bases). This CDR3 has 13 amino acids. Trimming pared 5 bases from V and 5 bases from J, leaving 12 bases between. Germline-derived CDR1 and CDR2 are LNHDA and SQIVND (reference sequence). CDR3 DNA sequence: TGTGCCAGTAGTTGGAGGGTGAGGGAGACCCAGTACTTC. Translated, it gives CASSWRVRETQYF.

Here the CDR3 DNA reads TGTGCCACCACCGTTTATGGGGGGGCCCCCTACGAGCAGTACTTC. Its translation is CATTVYGGAPYEQYF. The rearrangement links TRBV7-6 to TRBJ2-7; the D gene is possibly TRBD2 (7 bases). CDR1 and CDR2 (germline): SGHVS, FNYEAQ. The CDR3 consists of 15 residues. V was shortened by 10 bases and J by 2 bases, with 21 bases between the two germline ends.

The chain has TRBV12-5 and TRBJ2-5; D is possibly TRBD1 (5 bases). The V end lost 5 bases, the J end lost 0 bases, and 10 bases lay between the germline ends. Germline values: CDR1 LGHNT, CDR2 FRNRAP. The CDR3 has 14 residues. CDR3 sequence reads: CASGATGNQETQYF. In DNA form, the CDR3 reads TGTGCTAGTGGTGCCACAGGAAACCAAGAGACCCAGTACTTC.

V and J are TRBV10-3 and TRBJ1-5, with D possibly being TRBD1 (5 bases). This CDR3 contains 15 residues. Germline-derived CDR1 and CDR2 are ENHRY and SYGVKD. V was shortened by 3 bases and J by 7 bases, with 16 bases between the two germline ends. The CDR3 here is CAISDRGQGEQPQHF. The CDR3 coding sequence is TGTGCCATCAGTGATAGGGGTCAGGGCGAACAGCCCCAGCATTTT.